Below, 5 T cell receptor beta chains from the same sample are listed, as sequenced in a study of blood T cells in healthy people across ages (dated by TCRdb to 2015 to 2017). Libraries came from 5' RACE. Sequencing used an Illumina HiSeq 2500. A second about 7 to 11 cycle PCR used a sample-barcoded 5' primer and a J-beta primer mix. The public reads were quality trimmed at Q25 with fastp and then assembled into clones with MiXCR by TCRdb, keeping productive beta chains. For every CDR3 protein sequence, its rows merge into one entry that carries the most common genes and DNA. The sample records under 2 million distinct CDR3 sequences, roughly 30% of which are singletons. The ten largest account for about 11% of the sample. The sequenced sample consisted of blood. Receptors originate from a woman aged 30 to 39 in good health.

There are a few counts of this clonotype. The chain joins TRBV7-8 to TRBJ2-3; tentatively, D is TRBD2 (6 bases). Trimming removed 2 bases at V and 1 base at J, with 10 bases between. The CDR3 consists of 15 residues. Germline CDR1 is SGHVS and CDR2 is FQNEAQ. The CDR3 here is CASSLPGLGTDTQYF. CDR3 DNA: TGTGCCAGCAGCTTACCGGGACTGGGCACAGATACGCAGTATTTT.

This clonotype was detected a few times. The chain employs TRBV7-9 and TRBJ2-3, with a weak D call TRBD2 (5 bases). Trimming left V 5 bases short and J 2 bases short, with 11 bases between. Germline CDR1 reads SEHNR; CDR2 reads FQNEAQ (reference sequence). The CDR3 contains 14 residues. CDR3 loop: CASSRPEATDTQYF. The CDR3 DNA is TGTGCCAGCAGCCGCCCGGAGGCCACAGATACGCAGTATTTT.

The V and J genes are TRBV21-1 and TRBJ2-7; the table's D call, TRBD1, was not checked against the DNA. TRBV21-1 is a pseudogene segment. The CDR3 contains 15 residues. CDR3 sequence: CATPQGDFRPYEQYF. The CDR3 DNA sequence: TGTGCCACTCCACAGGGGGATTTTCGCCCCTACGAGCAGTACTTC.

This sequence joins TRBV5-1 and TRBJ1-5, with D possibly TRBD1 on 5 matching bases. V was cut by 1 base and J by 3 bases, with 8 bases left in between. This CDR3 has 14 residues. Germline CDR1 and CDR2: SGHRS and YFSETQ. The CDR3 region has the DNA TGCGCCAGCAGCTTGAGACAGCTCAATCAGCCCCAGCATTTT. This codes for CASSLRQLNQPQHF.

As for this clonotype: One base away lies a much larger clone, so this may be a sequencing read error. This sequence joins TRBV28 and TRBJ1-2; no definite D call. V lost 6 bases and J lost 4, with 21 bases in between. The CDR3 is 16 amino acids. Germline V lookup: CDR1 MDHEN, CDR2 SYDVKM. The CDR3 here is CASRKKTGRPGYGYTF. CDR3 sequence (DNA): TGTGCCAGCAGGAAGAAGACGGGGAGGCCAGGCTATGGCTACACCTTC.